This TCR beta chain came from a study of identical twins. Broader study findings: In cord blood, abundant beta clonotypes had fewer insertions; memory showed no trend. Models came in too low on out-of-frame TCR alpha sharing in monozygotic twins.

The germline V and J ends were trimmed by 5 bases and 7 bases, with 11 bases remaining between them. The CDR3 loop spans 12 amino acids. One entry per CDR3 protein, called by TCRdb with MiXCR from the 5' RACE reads. The data contain more than 1.5 million distinct CDR3 sequences, about 32% of them singletons. The table lists this clonotype with a few counts. Its target is unknown. This receptor was identified in a newborn girl in good health. The chain combines TRBV12-3 or TRBV12-4 with TRBJ1-1; possible D gene TRBD1, 6 bases. The source material was cord blood. CDR3 DNA sequence: TGTGCCAGCAGTGGGGGGGCTAATGAAGCTTTCTTT. It encodes CASSGGANEAFF.